These 18 T cell receptor beta chains were sequenced from one sample in a study of T-cell reconstitution after alpha-beta-depleted transplantation in children. For TCRbeta, the library was prepared with unique molecular identifiers. TCRdb re-derived calls from the PCR reads in MiXCR, one entry per CDR3 protein. The sample has roughly 500,000 distinct CDR3 sequences, around a third seen once. Material: PBMCs from the stem cell graft donor, obtained from the stem cell graft. Source of these receptors: a human donor who donated a stem cell graft to a child with aplastic anemia.

This clonotype has a handful of counts. The rearrangement joins TRBV9 to TRBJ2-1, with a weak D call TRBD2 (5 bases). Germline loops: CDR1 SGDLS, CDR2 YYNGEE. The CDR3 loop spans 17 amino acids. Trimming left V 2 bases short and J 0 bases short, with 15 bases between. This CDR3 reads CASSVALAASSYNEQFF. CDR3 DNA sequence: TGTGCCAGCAGCGTCGCCCTAGCCGCTTCCTCCTACAATGAGCAGTTCTTC.

The chain recombines TRBV6-2 or TRBV6-3 with TRBJ2-1; TRBD2 aligns across 8 bases. Germline V gene lookup returns CDR1 MNHEY and CDR2 SVGEGT. V was clipped by 2 bases and J by 7 bases; unmatched bases: 10. This CDR3 contains 16 residues. The CDR3 region has the DNA TGTGCCAGCAGTTACGGGGCGGGAGGCCCAGGGAATGAGCAGTTCTTC. Translating gives CASSYGAGGPGNEQFF.

This clonotype occurred a few times. The chain is built from TRBV4-2 and TRBJ2-7, with D unresolved. V gave up 0 bases and J gave up 4 bases, with 10 bases separating them. CDR1 LGHNA and CDR2 YNFKEQ come from the germline V gene. This CDR3 region has 14 residues. The CDR3 region has the DNA TGTGCCAGCAGCCAAGATAGGACGGGTTACGAGCAGTACTTC. Residues: CASSQDRTGYEQYF.

The chain joins TRBV28 to TRBJ2-7; TRBD1 matches 7 bases. Germline CDR1 is MDHEN and CDR2 is SYDVKM. Unmatched junction bases numbered 12, after V lost 7 bases and J lost 3 bases. This CDR3 is built from 15 residues. The CDR3 loop reads CASTKSPTGIYEQYF. CDR3 in DNA: TGTGCCAGCACCAAATCCCCGACAGGGATCTACGAGCAGTACTTC.

This clonotype was detected only a few times. J is TRBJ1-4 and V is TRBV12-3 or TRBV12-4; perhaps TRBD1 as D (5 bases). V lost 2 bases and J lost 4, with 11 bases in between. The CDR3 is 15 amino acids. The CDR3 sequence is CASSLSRASNEKLFF. As DNA, the CDR3 is TGTGCCAGCAGTTTAAGCAGGGCGAGTAATGAAAAACTGTTTTTT.

V gene TRBV6-5 combines with J gene TRBJ1-3; unclear D gene. Germline lookup yields CDR1 MNHEY and CDR2 SVGAGI. The V gene lost 4 bases and the J gene lost 0 bases, with 16 bases spanning the gap. This CDR3 spans 17 amino acids. The chain's CDR3 is CASSSNPGRSSGNTIYF. The CDR3 DNA reads TGTGCCAGCAGTTCAAATCCTGGACGGTCCTCTGGAAACACCATATATTTT.

The V and J genes are TRBV7-2 and TRBJ2-2, with 8 bases matching TRBD1. The V and J ends lost 5 bases and 0 bases, in that order; junction bases with no gene match: 5. Germline lookup yields CDR1 SGHTA and CDR2 FQGNSA. This CDR3 has 16 amino acids. The chain's CDR3 is CASSLQDRANTGELFF. CDR3 sequence (DNA): TGTGCCAGCAGCCTCCAGGACAGGGCGAACACCGGGGAGCTGTTTTTT.

This clonotype was counted between two and nine times. V and J are TRBV4-3 and TRBJ2-3; TRBD1 aligns across 8 bases. Germline CDR1 LGHNA, CDR2 YSLEER. Germline trimming cut 3 bases from V and 5 bases from J; bases unmatched to any gene: 13. The CDR3 contains 17 residues. CDR3 sequence: CASSQWETGTGEDTQYF. The CDR3 coding sequence is TGCGCCAGCAGCCAGTGGGAGACAGGGACAGGAGAAGATACGCAGTATTTT.

The sample holds a few counts of this clonotype. The chain carries TRBV29-1 and TRBJ2-5; no definite D call. The CDR3 runs to 11 residues. The V end was cut by 4 bases, the J end by 4 bases, with 7 bases between. Germline-derived CDR1 and CDR2 are SQVTM and ANQGSEA. CDR3 sequence reads: CSVGHRETQYF. In DNA, the CDR3 is TGCAGCGTTGGGCATCGAGAGACCCAGTACTTC.

This clonotype was seen only a few times. The V call is TRBV10-3, the J call TRBJ2-1, with 9 bases matching TRBD2. The CDR3 has 14 residues. Per germline, CDR1 ENHRY and CDR2 SYGVKD. V was clipped by 7 bases and J by 5 bases; unmatched bases: 6. The CDR3: CAITPSGANNEQFF. The CDR3 DNA follows: TGTGCCATCACGCCTAGCGGGGCTAACAATGAGCAGTTCTTC.

This clonotype was counted between two and nine times. The rearrangement links TRBV7-3 to TRBJ2-2; either TRBD1 or TRBD2 may fit D (5 bases each). The CDR3 contains 14 residues. V was trimmed by 3 bases and J by 5 bases, leaving 10 bases between them. CDR1 is SGHTA, CDR2 FQGTGA, per germline. The CDR3 spells CASSLFRETGELFF. CDR3 nucleotides: TGTGCCAGCAGCTTGTTCAGGGAGACCGGGGAGCTGTTTTTT.

The V and J genes are TRBV23-1 and TRBJ1-5, with 8 nucleotides matching TRBD1. TRBV23-1 counts as an open reading frame of uncertain function. J lost 7 bases, V lost 6 bases, and 14 bases had no gene match. This CDR3 contains 16 residues. CDR3 sequence reads: CASSLPTGVREQPQHF. CDR3 in DNA: TGCGCCAGCAGCCTCCCGACAGGGGTGCGGGAACAGCCCCAGCATTTT.

This clonotype showed up just a few times. The rearrangement uses TRBV20-1 and TRBJ2-3, with D possibly TRBD2 on 7 matching bases. CDR1 and CDR2 (germline): DFQATT, SNEGSKA (reference sequence). V was shortened by 6 bases and J by 1 base, with 23 bases between the two germline ends. The CDR3 consists of 17 residues. The CDR3 DNA sequence: TGCAGTGCCCTCGGGGCGGGGGCGTCCGGCGGCACAGATACGCAGTATTTT. It specifies CSALGAGASGGTDTQYF.

This clonotype was detected a few times. V is TRBV18 and J is TRBJ2-1; TRBD2 agrees at 12 bases. Germline CDR1 is KGHSH and CDR2 is LQKENI. This CDR3 has 14 residues. V gave up 6 bases and J gave up 6 bases; unmatched junction bases: 3. This chain's CDR3 is CASSMTSGGNEQFF. CDR3 nucleotides: TGTGCCAGCTCGATGACTAGCGGGGGCAATGAGCAGTTCTTC. The whole variable domain, remainder taken from reference TRBV18 and TRBJ2-1, is NAGVMQNPRHLVRRRGQEARLRCSPMKGHSHVYWYRQLPEEGLKFMVYLQKENIIDESGMPKERFSAEFPKEGPSILRIQQVVRGDSAAYFCASSMTSGGNEQFFGPGTRLTVL.

This clonotype was counted at least ten times. V is TRBV12-3 or TRBV12-4 and J is TRBJ2-1; D is undetermined. CDR3 size: 11 residues. V lost 4 bases and J lost 6, with 4 bases in between. The CDR3 loop is CASSSRNEQFF. CDR3 in DNA: TGTGCCAGCAGTTCACGCAATGAGCAGTTCTTC.

This chain uses TRBV18 with TRBJ2-7, with 11 bases identical to TRBD1. Germline CDR1 and CDR2: KGHSH and LQKENI. The CDR3 has 14 amino acids. V shed 6 bases, J shed 0 bases, and the junction held 1 base outside the gene matches. CDR3 DNA: TGTGCCAGCTCTGGGACAGGGGGCTCCTACGAGCAGTACGTC. It codes for CASSGTGGSYEQYV.

The V call is TRBV5-1, the J call TRBJ2-5, with unresolved D. Germline lookup yields CDR1 SGHRS and CDR2 YFSETQ. V was clipped by 4 bases and J by 5 bases, with 12 bases between them. This CDR3 comprises 13 residues. This CDR3 is CASSTRNGETQYF. CDR3 coding DNA: TGCGCCAGCAGCACCAGAAACGGGGAGACCCAGTACTTC.

J is TRBJ1-5 and V is TRBV7-2, with a tentative D call TRBD1 (6 bases). This CDR3 has 16 amino acids. V gave up 5 bases and J gave up 3 bases, with 17 bases separating them. From germline, CDR1 is SGHTA and CDR2 FQGNSA. DNA for the CDR3: TGTGCCAGCAGCGAAGAATCAACAGGGTCCAATCAGCCCCAGCATTTT. This translates into CASSEESTGSNQPQHF.